This T cell receptor (beta chain) was documented in a study of T cell changes during pregnancy in multiple sclerosis (dated by TCRdb to between 2017 and 2020). Study-level background: The study looked at changes in the T cell repertoire across pregnancy in women with multiple sclerosis.

Comments on this clone: The antigen this receptor binds is unknown. No per-base quality is available; no much larger clone lies one base away.

Compared with germline, V lacks 0 bases and J lacks 1 base; bases without a gene match: 1. CDR1 and CDR2 (LNHNV, YYDKDF) derive from the germline V gene (reference sequence). The CDR3 numbers 16 residues from cysteine through phenylalanine. CDR3 DNA only is kept here, 48 bases in frame from base 1. Receptors were amplified or captured by the immunoSEQ multiplex PCR assay. Drawn from immuneACCESS, this table holds only the in-frame rearrangements with V and J called that TCRdb kept. Clones are partly lost; checked studies trace under half to an unresolved V gene and leave the rest unexplained. This sample holds approximately 31,000 clones; roughly 90% were observed only once. The ten largest clones represent almost 6.5% of the sample.

This sequence originates from a female donor with multiple sclerosis, enrolled in a pregnancy study. Sequencing used CD8+ T cells from peripheral blood mononuclear cells, obtained in the second trimester of pregnancy. The rearrangement combines TRBV15 with TRBJ2-1, with TRBD2 matching 9 junction bases. The nucleotide sequence reads as follows: TGTGCCACCAGCAGAGATGCGGGAGGGTCCTACAATGAGCAGTTCTTC. Translated, it reads CATSRDAGGSYNEQFF.